This T cell receptor beta chain is from a study of immune evolution from preneoplasia to lung adenocarcinoma. Sequenced by immunoSEQ multiplex PCR; TCRdb stores in-frame clones only, minus some. The repertoire holds some 6,000 clones, about 85% seen once, with about a fifth in the top ten. Trimming took off 6 bases at V and 1 base at J, with 13 bases between the two ends. The germline gives CDR1 SNHLY, CDR2 FYNNEI. There are 15 residues in the CDR3. Sequences were obtained from FFPE adjacent normal lung tissue. This TCR came from a person aged 60-79 years with lung adenocarcinoma. This chain links TRBV2 with TRBJ1-5; no reliable D call. The CDR3 region has the DNA TGTGCCAGCAGCGTACAATGGGCAAGCAATCAGCCCCAGCATTTT. Residues: CASSVQWASNQPQHF.